The 5 T cell receptor beta chains reported below all come from one sample, sequenced in a study of cytomegalovirus exposure and HLA in healthy donors. PCR primers comprised 60 Vbeta and 13 Jbeta primers. TCRdb keeps only in-frame clones here, not all; method: immunoSEQ multiplex PCR. Altogether about 200,000 clones are present, around 81% being singletons, with the ten largest covering 1.5% to 2%. The sample taken for sequencing was PBMCs. Receptor source: a man aged 25 to 45 in good health and CMV-seronegative.

This clone was counted at least ten times. The V gene is TRBV4-1, the J gene TRBJ1-3; maybe TRBD1 (6 bases). CDR1 is MGHRA and CDR2 is YSYEKL in the germline V gene. Trimming took off 0 bases at V and 3 bases at J, with 9 bases between the two ends. The CDR3 has 15 residues. CDR3 nucleotide sequence: TGCGCCAGCAGCCAAGATCCAGGGGATGGAAACACCATATATTTT. Translation: CASSQDPGDGNTIYF.

The chain combines TRBV27 with TRBJ2-3, with TRBD2 matching over 8 bases. CDR3 length: 19 amino acids. V gave up 0 bases and J gave up 4 bases; unmatched junction bases: 15. From germline, CDR1 is MNHEY and CDR2 SMNVEV (reference sequence). The CDR3 loop is CASSLSIIWSGRISDTQYF. The CDR3 DNA sequence: TGTGCCAGCAGTTTATCGATAATTTGGAGCGGGAGAATCTCAGATACGCAGTATTTT.

This clone was seen a single time. V and J are TRBV10-3 and TRBJ2-1; TRBD2 agrees at 8 bases. The CDR3 length is 15 residues. Germline V gene lookup returns CDR1 ENHRY and CDR2 SYGVKD. Losses at the gene ends were 3 bases for V and 5 bases for J; bases not matched to a gene: 6. The CDR3 DNA reads TGTGCCATCAGTGACAGCGGGAGCTTCCACAATGAGCAGTTCTTC. Translated, it gives CAISDSGSFHNEQFF.

The J gene is TRBJ1-5, the V gene TRBV7-9; 7 positions match TRBD1. The CDR3 runs 15 residues. V was pared by 3 bases and J by 6 bases, with 8 bases of the junction left unmatched. Germline loops: CDR1 SEHNR, CDR2 FQNEAQ (reference sequence). The CDR3: CASSLGQGESQPQHF. In nucleotides, the CDR3 is TGTGCCAGCAGCTTGGGTCAGGGGGAATCTCAGCCCCAGCATTTT.

V gene TRBV6-6 combines with J gene TRBJ1-2; 8 bases line up with TRBD1. The trim removed 5 bases at V and 7 bases at J, leaving 12 bases unmatched. Germline lookup yields CDR1 MNHNY and CDR2 SVGAGI (reference sequence). The CDR3 totals 15 residues. CDR3 residues: CASSKAGQALTGYTF. The CDR3 nucleotides read TGTGCCAGCAGTAAAGCGGGACAGGCCCTTACTGGCTACACCTTC.